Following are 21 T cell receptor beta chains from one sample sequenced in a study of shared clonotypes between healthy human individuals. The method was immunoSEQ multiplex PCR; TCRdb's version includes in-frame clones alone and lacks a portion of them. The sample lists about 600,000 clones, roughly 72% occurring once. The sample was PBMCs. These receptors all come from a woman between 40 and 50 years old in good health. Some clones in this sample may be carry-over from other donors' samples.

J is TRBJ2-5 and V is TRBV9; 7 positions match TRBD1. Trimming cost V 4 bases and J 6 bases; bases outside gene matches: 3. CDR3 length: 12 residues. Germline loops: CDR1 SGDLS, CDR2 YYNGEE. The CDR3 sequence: CASSLTGKTQYF. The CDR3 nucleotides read TGTGCCAGCAGCCTGACAGGGAAGACCCAGTACTTC.

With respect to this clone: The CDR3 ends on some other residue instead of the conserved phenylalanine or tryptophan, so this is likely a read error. In DNA form, the CDR3 reads TGCGCCAGCAGCCCTCGGACAGGGTCCTATGGCTACACCCTC. It specifies CASSPRTGSYGYTL. The chain recombines TRBV4-1 with TRBJ1-2; 8 nucleotides agree with TRBD1. The trim removed 4 bases at V and 4 bases at J, leaving 5 bases unmatched. Per germline, CDR1 MGHRA and CDR2 YSYEKL. The CDR3 has 14 residues.

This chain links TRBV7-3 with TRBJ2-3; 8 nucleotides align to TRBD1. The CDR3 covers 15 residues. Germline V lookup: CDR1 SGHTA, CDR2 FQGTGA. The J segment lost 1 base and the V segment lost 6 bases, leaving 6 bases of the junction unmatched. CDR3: CASSFTGGRTDTQYF. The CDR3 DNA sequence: TGTGCCAGCAGTTTCACAGGGGGTCGCACAGATACGCAGTATTTT.

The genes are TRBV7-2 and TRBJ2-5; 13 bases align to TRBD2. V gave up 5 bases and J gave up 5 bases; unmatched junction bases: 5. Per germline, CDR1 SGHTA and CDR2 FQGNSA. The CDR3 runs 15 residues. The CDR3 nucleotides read TGTGCCAGCAGCCGGACTAGCGGGAGTGGGGAGACCCAGTACTTC. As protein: CASSRTSGSGETQYF. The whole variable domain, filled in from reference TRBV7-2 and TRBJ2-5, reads GAGVSQSPSNKVTEKGKDVELRCDPISGHTALYWYRQSLGQGLEFLIYFQGNSAPDKSGLPSDRFSAERTGGSVSTLTIQRTQQEDSAVYLCASSRTSGSGETQYFGPGTRLLVL.

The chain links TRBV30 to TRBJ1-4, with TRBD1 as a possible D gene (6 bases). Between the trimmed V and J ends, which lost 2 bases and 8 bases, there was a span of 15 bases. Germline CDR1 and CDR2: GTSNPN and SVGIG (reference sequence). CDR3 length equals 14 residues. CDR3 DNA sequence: TGTGCCTGGAGTTGGAAGGGGGTCTGGGAAAAACTGTTTTTT. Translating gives CAWSWKGVWEKLFF.

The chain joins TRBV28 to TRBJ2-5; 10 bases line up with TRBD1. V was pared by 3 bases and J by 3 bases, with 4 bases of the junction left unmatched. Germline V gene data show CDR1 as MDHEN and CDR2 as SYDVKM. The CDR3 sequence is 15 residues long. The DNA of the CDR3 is TGTGCCAGCAGTTTCTGGGGACAGGGGAAAGAGACCCAGTACTTC. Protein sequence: CASSFWGQGKETQYF.

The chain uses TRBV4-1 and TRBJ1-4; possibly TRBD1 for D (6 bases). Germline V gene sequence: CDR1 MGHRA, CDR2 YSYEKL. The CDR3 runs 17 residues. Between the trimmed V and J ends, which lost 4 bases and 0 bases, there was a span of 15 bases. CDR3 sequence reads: CASSRRERGSTNEKLFF. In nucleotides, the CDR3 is TGCGCCAGCAGCCGACGAGAGAGGGGGTCAACTAATGAAAAACTGTTTTTT.

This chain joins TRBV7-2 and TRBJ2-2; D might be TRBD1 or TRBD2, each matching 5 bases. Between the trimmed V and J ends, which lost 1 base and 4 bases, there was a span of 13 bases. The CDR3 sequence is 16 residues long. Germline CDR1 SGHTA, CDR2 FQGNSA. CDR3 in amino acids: CASSLEAGRGTGELFF. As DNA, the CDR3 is TGTGCCAGCAGCTTAGAGGCAGGGAGAGGCACCGGGGAGCTGTTTTTT.

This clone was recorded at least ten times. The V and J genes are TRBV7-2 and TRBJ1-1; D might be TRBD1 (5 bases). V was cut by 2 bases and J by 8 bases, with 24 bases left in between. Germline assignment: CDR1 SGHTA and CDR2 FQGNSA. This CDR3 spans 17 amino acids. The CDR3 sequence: CASSLHGPGRGTWEAFF. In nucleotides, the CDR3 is TGTGCCAGCAGCTTACATGGTCCCGGTCGGGGGACTTGGGAAGCTTTCTTT.

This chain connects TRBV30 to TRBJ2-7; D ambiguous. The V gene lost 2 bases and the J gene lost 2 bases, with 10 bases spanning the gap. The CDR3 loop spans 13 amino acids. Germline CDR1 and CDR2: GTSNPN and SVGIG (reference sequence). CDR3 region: CAWSPGITYEQYF. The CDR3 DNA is TGTGCCTGGAGTCCGGGTATCACCTACGAGCAGTACTTC.

The CDR3 spells CASCSGHQYEQYF. The CDR3 DNA reads TGTGCCAGCTGTTCCGGACACCAGTACGAGCAGTACTTC. The genes are TRBV28 and TRBJ2-7, with a tentative D call TRBD1 (5 bases). The CDR3 sequence is 13 residues long. V lost 8 bases to trimming and J lost 4 bases, with 15 bases between them. Germline CDR1 is MDHEN and CDR2 is SYDVKM. The complete variable domain, with remaining parts taken from reference TRBV28 and TRBJ2-7, reads DVKVTQSSRYLVKRTGEKVFLECVQDMDHENMFWYRQDPGLGLRLIYFSYDVKMKEKGDIPEGYSVSREKKERFSLILESASTNQTSMYLCASCSGHQYEQYFGPGTRLTVT.

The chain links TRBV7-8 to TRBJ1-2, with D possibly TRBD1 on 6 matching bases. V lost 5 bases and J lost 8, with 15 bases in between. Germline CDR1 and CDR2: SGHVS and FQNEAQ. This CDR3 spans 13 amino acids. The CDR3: CASSPLGARGYTF. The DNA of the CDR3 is TGTGCCAGCAGCCCCTTGGGGGCCCGGGGCTACACCTTC.

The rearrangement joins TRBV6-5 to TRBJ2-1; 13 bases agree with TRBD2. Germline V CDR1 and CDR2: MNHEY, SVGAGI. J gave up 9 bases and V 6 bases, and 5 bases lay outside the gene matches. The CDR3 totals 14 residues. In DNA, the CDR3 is TGTGCCAGCAGGCAACTAGCGGGAGGGGGTGAGCAGTTCTTC. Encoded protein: CASRQLAGGGEQFF.

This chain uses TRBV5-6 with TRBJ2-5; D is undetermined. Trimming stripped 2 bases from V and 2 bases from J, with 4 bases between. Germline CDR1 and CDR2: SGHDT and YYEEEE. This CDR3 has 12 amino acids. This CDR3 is CASSFSQETQYF. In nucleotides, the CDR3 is TGTGCCAGCAGCTTTTCACAAGAGACCCAGTACTTC. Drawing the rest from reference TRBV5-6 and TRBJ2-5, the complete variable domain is DAGVTQSPTHLIKTRGQQVTLRCSPKSGHDTVSWYQQALGQGPQFIFQYYEEEERQRGNFPDRFSGHQFPNYSSELNVNALLLGDSALYLCASSFSQETQYFGPGTRLLVL.

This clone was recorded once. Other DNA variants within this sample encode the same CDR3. The CDR3 DNA reads as TGTGCCAGCAGTTTAACAGGAGGCTATGGCTACACCTTC. This codes for CASSLTGGYGYTF. The chain combines TRBV27 with TRBJ1-2; D might be TRBD1 (5 bases). The CDR3 consists of 13 residues. Germline V gene data show CDR1 as MNHEY and CDR2 as SMNVEV (reference sequence). Trimming stripped 2 bases from V and 4 bases from J, with 8 bases between.

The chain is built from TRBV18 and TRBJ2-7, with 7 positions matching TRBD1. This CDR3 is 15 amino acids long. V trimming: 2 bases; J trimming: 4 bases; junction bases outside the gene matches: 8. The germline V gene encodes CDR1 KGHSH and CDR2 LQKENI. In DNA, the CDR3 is TGTGCCAGCTCACCAGAGGGACAGCCTCGGTACGAGCAGTACTTC. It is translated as CASSPEGQPRYEQYF.

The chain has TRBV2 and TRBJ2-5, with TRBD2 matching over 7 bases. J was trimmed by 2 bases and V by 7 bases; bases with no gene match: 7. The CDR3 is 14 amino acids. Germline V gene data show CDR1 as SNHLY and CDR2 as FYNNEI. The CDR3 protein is CASTPGLTQETQYF. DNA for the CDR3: TGTGCCAGCACCCCGGGACTAACTCAAGAGACCCAGTACTTC.

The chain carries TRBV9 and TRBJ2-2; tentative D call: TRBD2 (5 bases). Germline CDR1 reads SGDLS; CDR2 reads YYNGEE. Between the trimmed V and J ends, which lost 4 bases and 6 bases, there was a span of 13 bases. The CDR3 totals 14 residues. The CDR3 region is CASSPRRTPGELFF. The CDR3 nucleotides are TGTGCCAGCAGCCCCCGTCGGACTCCCGGGGAGCTGTTTTTT.

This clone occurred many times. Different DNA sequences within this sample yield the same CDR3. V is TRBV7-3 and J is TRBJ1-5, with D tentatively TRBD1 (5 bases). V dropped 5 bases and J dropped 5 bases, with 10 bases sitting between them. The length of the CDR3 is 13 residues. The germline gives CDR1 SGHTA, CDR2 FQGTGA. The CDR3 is CASSADSHQPQHF. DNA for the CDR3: TGTGCCAGCAGCGCAGACAGTCATCAGCCCCAGCATTTT.

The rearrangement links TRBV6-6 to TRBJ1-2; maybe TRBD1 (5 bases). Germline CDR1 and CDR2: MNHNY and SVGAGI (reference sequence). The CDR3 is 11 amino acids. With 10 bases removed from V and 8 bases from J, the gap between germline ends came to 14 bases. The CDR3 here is CATTGSAGYTF. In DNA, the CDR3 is TGTGCCACCACAGGTTCAGCGGGCTACACCTTC.

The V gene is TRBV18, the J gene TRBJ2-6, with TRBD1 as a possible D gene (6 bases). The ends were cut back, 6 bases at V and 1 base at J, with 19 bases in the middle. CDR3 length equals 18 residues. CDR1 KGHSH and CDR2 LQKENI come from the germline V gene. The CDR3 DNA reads TGTGCCAGCTCGCCGGACCCGGACAGAGAGTCTGGGGCCAACGTCCTGACTTTC. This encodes CASSPDPDRESGANVLTF.